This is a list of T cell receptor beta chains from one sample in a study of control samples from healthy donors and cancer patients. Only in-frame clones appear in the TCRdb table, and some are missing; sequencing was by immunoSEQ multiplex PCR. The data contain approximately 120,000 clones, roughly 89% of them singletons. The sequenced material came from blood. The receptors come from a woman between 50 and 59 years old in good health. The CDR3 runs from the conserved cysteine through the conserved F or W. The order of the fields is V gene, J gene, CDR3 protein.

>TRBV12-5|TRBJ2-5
CASGLAGQETQYF
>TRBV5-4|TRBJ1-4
CASSFGGEKLFF
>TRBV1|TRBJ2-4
CTSSHLSGRGNIQYF
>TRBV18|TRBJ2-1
CASSPPRGQGINEQFF
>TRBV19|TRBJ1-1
CASTTGYTEAFF
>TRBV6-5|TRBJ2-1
CASSYSAYSSYNEQFF
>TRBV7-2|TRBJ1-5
CASSRPPGQPQHF
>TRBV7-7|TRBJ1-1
CASSPSENTEAFF
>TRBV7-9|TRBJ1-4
CASSWDTRRKTGEKLFF
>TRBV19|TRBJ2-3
CASSIEANTDTQYF
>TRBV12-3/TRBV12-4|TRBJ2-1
CASSFILDNEQFF
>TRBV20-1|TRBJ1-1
CSASYRLGTEAFF
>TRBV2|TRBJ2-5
CATRSGTGSETQYF
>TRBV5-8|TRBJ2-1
CASSYRTGRDEQFF
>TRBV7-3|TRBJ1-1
CASSLRPRDTEAFF